The sequence of this TCR beta chain was determined in a study of OX40 agonist ivuxolimab in advanced cancers. Sequenced by immunoSEQ multiplex PCR; TCRdb stores in-frame clones only, minus some. The sample shows 80,000 to 85,000 clones, about 86% of them seen only once. The study's findings and limits: Blood T cells, both CD4+ and CD8+, expanded clonally by week 6 at 0.1 to 3.0 mg/kg.

About this clone: As yet, its antigen is unknown.

This receptor was identified in an adult with an advanced solid tumor such as melanoma, head and neck, liver or kidney cancer. The sample here was CD4+ or CD8+ T cells sorted from blood, taken in a trial of the OX40 agonist ivuxolimab.

In DNA, the CDR3 is TGCGCCAGCAGCTCAACATTGAAAGGACTAGCGGGTACCGGGGAGCTGTTTTTT. This codes for CASSSTLKGLAGTGELFF. The chain has TRBV4-1 and TRBJ2-2, with 11 bases identical to TRBD2. The CDR3 is made up of 18 amino acids. V was clipped by 5 bases and J by 5 bases; unmatched bases: 13. CDR1 and CDR2 from the germline V gene are MGHRA and YSYEKL.